This TCR beta chain was recorded in a study of blood T cell repertoires in COVID-19. Whole-study context: The United States, Italy and Spain provided the acute and convalescent COVID-19 samples. The cDNA or gDNA used as material had been derived from T cells, B-cell-depleted T cells, or PBMCs.

Profiled with immunoSEQ multiplex PCR; TCRdb holds only in-frame clones, not every one. The table includes approximately 290,000 clones, 70% to 90% detected once. V gave up 3 bases and J gave up 4 bases, with 3 bases separating them. Germline V CDR1 and CDR2: KGHDR, SFDVKD. There are 12 residues in the CDR3. Study members were between roughly 18 and 100 years old and lived in 20 to 30 US regions. Recovered participants had two consecutive negative NP/OP PCR tests, healthcare professional clearance, or symptom resolution. This TCR was recovered from a woman aged 25 to 39 who had recovered from COVID-19. The chain couples TRBV24-1 to TRBJ1-5; D unresolved. Sequencing input: PBMCs or T cells enriched from blood (not recorded which). The CDR3 DNA sequence: TGTGCCACCAGTGATCATAATCAGCCCCAGCATTTT. Protein sequence: CATSDHNQPQHF.